This T cell receptor (beta chain) was observed in a study of blood T cell repertoires in COVID-19. The overall study: COVID-19 samples, acute and convalescent, were from the United States, Italy and Spain.

V shed 3 bases, J shed 4 bases, and the junction held 6 bases outside the gene matches. The CDR3 spans 15 residues. Germline V gene lookup returns CDR1 SNHLY and CDR2 FYNNEI. Original data processing: Researchers report that nucleated cell counts were estimated from reference gene primer amplification. Generated by immunoSEQ multiplex PCR, the TCRdb table keeps only in-frame clones and is missing some. V and J calls and clone size come straight from that table; D and trimming were deduced from the DNA. The sample holds about 140,000 clones; about 87% are singletons and the top ten take about 11%. The chain is built from TRBV2 and TRBJ2-7, with 10 bases identical to TRBD2. Sequencing was carried out using peripheral blood. This clonotype originated in a woman aged 80 or over with acute or convalescent COVID-19. Here the CDR3 reads CASSDKSSGGYEQYF. CDR3 coding DNA: TGTGCCAGCAGTGATAAGTCTAGCGGGGGTTACGAGCAGTACTTC.